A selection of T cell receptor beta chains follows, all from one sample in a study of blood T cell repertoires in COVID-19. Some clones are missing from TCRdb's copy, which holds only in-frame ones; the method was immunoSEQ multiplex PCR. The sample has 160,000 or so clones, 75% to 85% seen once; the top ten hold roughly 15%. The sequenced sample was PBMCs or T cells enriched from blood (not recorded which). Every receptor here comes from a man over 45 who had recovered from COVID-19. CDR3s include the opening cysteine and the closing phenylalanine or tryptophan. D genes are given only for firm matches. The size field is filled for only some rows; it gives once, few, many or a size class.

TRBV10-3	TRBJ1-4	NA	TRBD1	TGTGCCATCAGTCCCGGGACAGCCGCAACTAATGAAAAACTGTTTTTT	CAISPGTAATNEKLFF
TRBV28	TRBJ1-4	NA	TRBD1	TGTGCCAGCAGTTTCAGGGACAGGAATGAAAAACTGTTTTTT	CASSFRDRNEKLFF
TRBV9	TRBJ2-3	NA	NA	TGTGCCAGCAGCCCTCCAACAAGGGGGGGGGCCTTGCCAGATACGCAGTATTTT	CASSPPTRGGALPDTQYF
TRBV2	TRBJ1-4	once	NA	TGTGCCAGCACCTCGGGAACAACTAATGAAAAACTGTTTTTT	CASTSGTTNEKLFF
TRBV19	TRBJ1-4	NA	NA	TGTGCCAGTCGCTATCGGGGGGCGAGTGAAAAACTGTTTTTT	CASRYRGASEKLFF
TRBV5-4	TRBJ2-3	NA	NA	TGTGCCAGCAGCATATACACAGATACGCAGTATTTT	CASSIYTDTQYF
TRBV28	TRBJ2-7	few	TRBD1	TGTACTGCTGGACAGGGGTACGAGCAGTACTTC	CTAGQGYEQYF
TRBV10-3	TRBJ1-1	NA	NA	TGTGCCATCAGTGAGGACACGAACACTGAAGCTTTCTTT	CAISEDTNTEAFF
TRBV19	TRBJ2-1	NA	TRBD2	TGTGCCACGCGGGACTATCCCCGCGTCGTCGATGAGCAGTTCTTC	CATRDYPRVVDEQFF
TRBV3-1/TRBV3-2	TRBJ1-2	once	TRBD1	TGTGCCAGCAGCCAAGGGACAGGGGATGGCTACACCTTC	CASSQGTGDGYTF
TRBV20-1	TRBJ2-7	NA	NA	TGCAGTGCACAGAACGACTACGAGCAGTACTTC	CSAQNDYEQYF
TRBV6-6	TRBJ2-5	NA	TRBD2	TGTGCCAGCAGCCGAGGAACTAGCGGGAAAGAGACCCAGTACTTC	CASSRGTSGKETQYF
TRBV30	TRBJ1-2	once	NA	TGTGCCTGGAGTGAAGGGGTCCGTGGCTACACCTTC	CAWSEGVRGYTF
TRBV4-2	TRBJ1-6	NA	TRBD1	TGTGCCAGCAGGTCTACAGGGGGTGACAATTCACCCCTCCACTTT	CASRSTGGDNSPLHF
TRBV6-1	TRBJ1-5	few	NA	TGTGCCAGCAGTGAATTGGGGCCTAGCAATCAGCCCCAGCATTTT	CASSELGPSNQPQHF
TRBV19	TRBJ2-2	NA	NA	TGTGCCAGTAGTATAGGAGGGATGGTCTACACCGGGGAGCTGTTTTTT	CASSIGGMVYTGELFF
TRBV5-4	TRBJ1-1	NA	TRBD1	TGTGCCAGCAGCGAGAAGGGACAGGGGGCCGAGGGGACTGAAGCTTTCTTT	CASSEKGQGAEGTEAFF
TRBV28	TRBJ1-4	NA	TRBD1	TGTGCCAGCAGTTCGCACCGACAGGGGGCTCTCCTAAAACTGTTTTTT	CASSSHRQGALLKLFF
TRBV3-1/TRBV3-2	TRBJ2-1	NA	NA	TGTGCCAGCAGCCAAGCTTTCGTGTTGGCTGTCAATGAGCAGTTCTTC	CASSQAFVLAVNEQFF
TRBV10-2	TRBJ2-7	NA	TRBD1	TGCGCCAGCAGTGAGTCGAGACAGGGGCACGAGCAGTACTTC	CASSESRQGHEQYF
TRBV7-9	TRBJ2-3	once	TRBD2	TGTGCCAGCAGCCCGAGGGGAGGGGAGACAGATACGCAGTATTTT	CASSPRGGETDTQYF
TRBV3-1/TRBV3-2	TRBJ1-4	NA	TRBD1	TGTGCCAGCAGTCTTGAGGGGGCTCGTGAAAAACTGTTTTTT	CASSLEGAREKLFF
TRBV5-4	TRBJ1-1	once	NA	TGTGCCAGCAGCATACAGGGATTGAACACTGAAGCTTTCTTT	CASSIQGLNTEAFF
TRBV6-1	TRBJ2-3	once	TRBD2	TGTGCCAGCAGTGAGCTAGCGGGGGGAGGTGCTACAGATACGCAGTATTTT	CASSELAGGGATDTQYF
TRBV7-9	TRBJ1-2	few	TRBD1	TGTGCCAGCAGCCCACCGGGACAGGGTGGTGGCTACACCTTC	CASSPPGQGGGYTF
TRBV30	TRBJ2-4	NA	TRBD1	TGTGCCTGGACACAGGGGGCTGCGGACATTCAGTACTTC	CAWTQGAADIQYF
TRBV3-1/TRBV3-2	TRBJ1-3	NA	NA	TGTGCCAGCAGCCACCAAGGGGCTACAAGAAACACCATATATTTT	CASSHQGATRNTIYF
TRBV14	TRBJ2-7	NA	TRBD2	TGTGCCAGCAGCCTATCGCGGGGGGTAGTCAACGAGCAGTACTTC	CASSLSRGVVNEQYF
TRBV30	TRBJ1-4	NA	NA	TGTGCCTGGAGTTTGACAGGACTTAATGAAAAACTGTTTTTT	CAWSLTGLNEKLFF
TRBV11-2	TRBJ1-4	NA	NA	TGTGCCAGCAGCTACCTGGCAGGGTTGGGCTTTGTGGAACTGTTTTTT	CASSYLAGLGFVELFF
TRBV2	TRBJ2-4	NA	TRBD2	TGTGCCAGCAGTAGCCGGGCCGGGAGGAAAAAAAACATTCAGTACTTC	CASSSRAGRKKNIQYF
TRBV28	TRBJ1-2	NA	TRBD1	TGTGCCAGCAGTCCACGGACAGGGCTAACGAATAACTATGGCTACACCTTC	CASSPRTGLTNNYGYTF
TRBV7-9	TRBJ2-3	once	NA	TGTGCCAGCAGCTTAGCAAGGGGGTTAAGCACAGATACGCAGTATTTT	CASSLARGLSTDTQYF
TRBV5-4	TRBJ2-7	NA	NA	TGTGCCAGCAGCTCAGGGGACGTGTCCTACGAGCAGTACTTC	CASSSGDVSYEQYF
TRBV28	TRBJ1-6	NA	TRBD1	TGTGCCAGCAGTCAAGACTCTGGACAGGGGAATTCACCCCTCCACTTT	CASSQDSGQGNSPLHF
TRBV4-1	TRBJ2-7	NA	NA	TGCGCCAGCAGCCGGAGGGGGGGAACTGGTTACGAGCAGTACTTC	CASSRRGGTGYEQYF
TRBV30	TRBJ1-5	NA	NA	TGTGCCTGGAGTCCCTGGGACAAAAATAGCAATCAGCCCCAGCATTTT	CAWSPWDKNSNQPQHF
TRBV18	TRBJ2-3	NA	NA	TGTGCCAGCTCACCTGGGCAGGGGTCAGATACGCAGTATTTT	CASSPGQGSDTQYF
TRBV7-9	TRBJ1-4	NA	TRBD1	TGTGCCAGCAGCCCGAAGACAGGGTTGAATGAAAAACTGTTTTTT	CASSPKTGLNEKLFF
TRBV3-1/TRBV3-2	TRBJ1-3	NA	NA	TGTGCCAGCAGCCTCCAAAACGGCAGGGTTGAAAACACCATATATTTT	CASSLQNGRVENTIYF
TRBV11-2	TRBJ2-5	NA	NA	TGTGCCAGCAGCCCGGGGAGGTTAGAGACCCAGTACTTC	CASSPGRLETQYF
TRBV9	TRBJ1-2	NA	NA	TGTGCCAGCAGCACCCACCACAGGGATGGCTACACCTTC	CASSTHHRDGYTF
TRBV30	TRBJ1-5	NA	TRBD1	TGTGCCTGGAGCCCGACAGGGGATCAGCCCCAGCATTTT	CAWSPTGDQPQHF
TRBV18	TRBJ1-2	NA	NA	TGTGCCAGCTCACCAGCAGAGGCCTATGGCTACACCTTC	CASSPAEAYGYTF
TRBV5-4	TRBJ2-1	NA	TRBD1	TGTGCCAGCAGACCTCCGGGACAGGGCTACAATGAGCAGTTCTTC	CASRPPGQGYNEQFF
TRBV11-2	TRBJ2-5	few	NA	TGTGCCAGCAGCTTAGAGGCCAGAGAGACCCAGTACTTC	CASSLEARETQYF
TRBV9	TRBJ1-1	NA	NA	TGTGCCAGCAGCGTCTTAATGGGAGGACCGAACACTGAAGCTTTCTTT	CASSVLMGGPNTEAFF
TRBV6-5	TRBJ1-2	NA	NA	TGTGCCAGCACCGAACAGGGCTATGGCTACACCTTC	CASTEQGYGYTF